This entry is about one TCR beta chain. This sample was taken from a study of cytotoxic CD8 clonotypes in ibrutinib-treated CLL. Study background: 24 partial and 2 complete responses; at median roughly 70 months, 14 remitted, 12 progressed.

Produced via immunoSEQ multiplex PCR; TCRdb's table is partial and in-frame only. Altogether fewer than 35,000 clones are present, 65% to 90% being singletons, with the ten largest covering over 6.5%. The sequences come from PBMCs, collected after 24 months of ibrutinib treatment. This sequence originates from a human donor with chronic lymphocytic leukemia.

The CDR3 region is CASSPLSREQYF. The CDR3 DNA follows: TGTGCCAGCTCACCACTTTCGAGGGAGCAGTACTTC. The rearrangement joins TRBV18 to TRBJ2-7; unclear D gene. CDR1 is KGHSH and CDR2 is LQKENI in the germline V gene. Trimming removed 1 base from V and 7 bases from J, with 8 bases in between. This CDR3 is built from 12 residues.